This record covers a single TCR beta chain. The data stem from a study of identical twins. A universal primer site came from template switching; cDNA carried unique molecular identifiers. Each CDR3 protein is one row after TCRdb ran MiXCR on the 5' RACE reads. The sample holds 1,800,000 or so distinct CDR3 sequences, about 30% seen once. The CDR3 is made up of 14 amino acids. The germline V gene encodes CDR1 SEHNR and CDR2 FQNEAQ (reference sequence). The chain employs TRBV7-9 and TRBJ2-5; D might be TRBD1 (6 bases). Gene TRBJ2-7 matches the end of the DNA better, so the J call may be wrong. The source material was cord blood. The sequence derives from a newborn girl in good health. Here the CDR3 DNA reads TGTGCCAGCAGCTCAAGGACAGCCCCCTACGAGCAGTACTTC. This gives the protein CASSSRTAPYEQYF.